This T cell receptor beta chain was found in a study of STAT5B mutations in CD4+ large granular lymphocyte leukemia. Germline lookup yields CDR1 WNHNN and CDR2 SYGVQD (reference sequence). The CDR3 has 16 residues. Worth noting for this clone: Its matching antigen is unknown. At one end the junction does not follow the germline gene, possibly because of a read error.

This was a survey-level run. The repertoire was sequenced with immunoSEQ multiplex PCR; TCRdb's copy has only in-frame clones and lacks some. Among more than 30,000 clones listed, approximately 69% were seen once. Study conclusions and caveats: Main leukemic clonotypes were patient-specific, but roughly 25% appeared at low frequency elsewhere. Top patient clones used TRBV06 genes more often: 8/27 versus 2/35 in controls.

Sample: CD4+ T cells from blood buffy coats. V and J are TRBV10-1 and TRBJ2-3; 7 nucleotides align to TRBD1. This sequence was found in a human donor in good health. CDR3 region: CASSKSEAGGADTQYF. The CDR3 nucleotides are TGCGCCAGCAGTAAGTCGGAGGCAGGGGGAGCAGATACGCAGTATTTT.